This TCR beta chain was observed in a study of T cell changes during pregnancy in multiple sclerosis. The ends lost 5 bases at V and 10 bases at J; junction bases unmatched: 14. The CDR3 runs to 15 residues. Germline V gene lookup returns CDR1 SEHNR and CDR2 FQNEAQ (reference sequence). Generated by immunoSEQ multiplex PCR, the TCRdb table keeps only in-frame clones and is missing some. The sample lists tens of thousands of clones, 80% to 95% seen once, with 0.65% to 0.75% in the top ten. This material consisted of peripheral blood, taken in the second trimester of pregnancy. This chain joins TRBV7-9 and TRBJ2-1; 7 nucleotides align to TRBD2. This receptor was obtained from a female donor in good health, enrolled as a control in a pregnancy study. As DNA, the CDR3 is TGTGCCAGCAGCGGATTTGACGGGGGGATTAGGGAGCAGTTCTTC. The encoded protein is CASSGFDGGIREQFF.